The 7 T cell receptor beta chains reported below all come from one sample, sequenced in a study of CD8+ T cells in alopecia areata. RNA was extracted and reverse transcribed into cDNA as the sequencing template. Only in-frame clones appear in the TCRdb table, and some are missing; sequencing was by immunoSEQ multiplex PCR. The sample holds 190,000 or so clones, roughly 50% seen once. Treatment here: oral pan-JAK inhibitor, 5-10 mg twice daily. The sample here was CD8+ T cells sorted from blood, taken at week 24, from a patient treated with tofacitinib. These receptors all stem from a human donor with alopecia areata.

The genes are TRBV29-1 and TRBJ2-2, with 9 bases lining up with TRBD1. Losses at the gene ends were 1 base for V and 4 bases for J; bases not matched to a gene: 4. Germline V gene sequence: CDR1 SQVTM, CDR2 ANQGSEA. The length of the CDR3 is 15 residues. The DNA for the CDR3 is TGCAGCGTTGAAGGGGGGACAGGGCCCACCGGGGAGCTGTTTTTT. Translating it yields CSVEGGTGPTGELFF.

The J gene is TRBJ2-7, the V gene TRBV7-2; D tentatively fits TRBD1 or TRBD2 (5 bases each). The germline V and J ends were trimmed by 3 bases and 3 bases, with 15 bases remaining between them. CDR1 SGHTA and CDR2 FQGNSA come from the germline V gene. This CDR3 region has 15 residues. Here the CDR3 reads CASSFRSGTLYEQYF. The CDR3 DNA reads as TGTGCCAGCAGCTTTCGGTCAGGGACCCTCTACGAGCAGTACTTC.

This clone has a single count. The chain links TRBV6-1 to TRBJ1-6; D is undetermined. The CDR3 is made up of 9 amino acids. Trimming left V 2 bases short and J 13 bases short, with 0 bases between. Germline values: CDR1 MNHNS, CDR2 SASEGT. The CDR3 region has the DNA TGTGCCAGCAGTGAACCCCTCCACTTT. Protein sequence: CASSEPLHF.

The chain combines TRBV11-2 with TRBJ2-1; D perhaps matches TRBD1 (6 bases). Trimming shortened V by 1 base and J by 6 bases, and 13 bases separated the two germline ends. The CDR3 runs to 15 residues. CDR1 and CDR2 from the germline V gene are SGHAT and FQNNGV. The CDR3 DNA follows: TGTGCCAGCAGCTTAGTAGGGGGATGGGGCAATGAGCAGTTCTTC. It codes for CASSLVGGWGNEQFF.

The genes are TRBV4-1 and TRBJ2-5; 9 positions match TRBD1. Trimming at V came to 3 bases and at J to 5 bases, leaving 7 bases not matched to a gene. The germline V gene encodes CDR1 MGHRA and CDR2 YSYEKL. There are 15 residues in the CDR3. The DNA for the CDR3 is TGCGCCAGCAGCCAGGACAGGGGCTCTGCGGAGACCCAGTACTTC. Encoded protein: CASSQDRGSAETQYF.

This clone was recorded a few times. For the CDR3, the DNA is TGTGCCAGCAGCGTAGAGTCGGCAGATTCACCCCTCCACTTT. Translating it yields CASSVESADSPLHF. The V and J genes are TRBV9 and TRBJ1-6, with D unresolved. The CDR3 extends over 14 amino acids. Trimming shortened V by 0 bases and J by 8 bases, and 9 bases separated the two germline ends. Germline V lookup: CDR1 SGDLS, CDR2 YYNGEE.

The V gene is TRBV19, the J gene TRBJ1-1; the D is unclear. The CDR3 is 16 residues long. V was pared by 7 bases and J by 2 bases, with 20 bases between. CDR1 and CDR2 (germline): LNHDA, SQIVND (reference sequence). In nucleotides, the CDR3 is TGTGCCAGTACCCCTCTGTCCGGGCCGCGTAACACTGAAGCTTTCTTT. Its protein product is CASTPLSGPRNTEAFF.